This T cell receptor (beta chain) was sequenced in a study of cytotoxic CD8 clonotypes in ibrutinib-treated CLL. About the study: Included were 11 to 12 relapsed/refractory and approximately 15 treatment-naive patients, of whom 17 were IGHV unmutated. Study-wide findings and caveats: Ibrutinib response saw clonality rise, and progression saw it return toward baseline. Samples from sustained-remission and progressing patients were taken at different times.

Concerning this clone itself: Antigen specificity is unknown.

Cryopreserved PBMCs supplied about 2 micrograms of genomic DNA for TCR beta libraries. The data were produced by immunoSEQ multiplex PCR, yet TCRdb's version contains in-frame clones alone and is incomplete. The repertoire has 150,000 to 250,000 clones, 72% of them found once; the top ten carry 13%. Deletions cut 1 base from V and 2 bases from J, with 18 bases between. Germline V gene data show CDR1 as SEHNR and CDR2 as FQNEAQ (reference sequence). The CDR3 is 17 residues long. The gene calls are TRBV7-9 and TRBJ2-7; no clear D. The receptor was derived from a human donor with chronic lymphocytic leukemia. Here the sequenced sample was PBMCs, taken after 24 months of ibrutinib treatment. The CDR3 sequence: CASSLVTGYTAAYEQYF. The CDR3 bases are TGTGCCAGCAGCTTAGTAACTGGGTACACAGCCGCCTACGAGCAGTACTTC. The whole variable domain, remainder taken from reference TRBV7-9 and TRBJ2-7, is DTGVSQNPRHKITKRGQNVTFRCDPISEHNRLYWYRQTLGQGPEFLTYFQNEAQLEKSRLLSDRFSAERPKGSFSTLEIQRTEQGDSAMYLCASSLVTGYTAAYEQYFGPGTRLTVT.